This T cell receptor beta chain was sequenced for a study of technical replicates of blood from a handful of donors. This table comes from immunoSEQ multiplex PCR, and its TCRdb copy is limited to in-frame clones, with some not included. The sample records about 74,000 clones, just under 95% being singletons. Germline assignment: CDR1 SGHNT and CDR2 YYREEE (reference sequence). J gave up 1 base and V 1 base, and 5 bases lay outside the gene matches. The CDR3 totals 17 residues. Sequenced input: T cells isolated from PBMCs. This clonotype was obtained from a human donor in good health. This rearrangement joins TRBV5-4 to TRBJ1-1, with 12 bases matching TRBD1. CDR3 nucleotides: TGTGCCAGCAGCTTGTGGGGACAGGGGGCGTGGAACACTGAAGCTTTCTTT. As protein: CASSLWGQGAWNTEAFF.